The T cell receptor beta chain described here comes from a study of T cell responses to AZD1222 COVID-19 vaccine. There are 12 residues in the CDR3. V shed 3 bases and J shed 4 bases, with 9 bases lying between them. CDR1 is SQVTM and CDR2 is ANQGSEA in the germline V gene. Of note for this clone: Its cognate antigen is unknown.

General study points: Donors were mostly white British, more females; clonal diversity possibly underestimated. Baseline serostatus was positive in only a handful of AZD1222 recipients. Sampled repertoires all dated from after the peak T cell response.

Sequencing used immunoSEQ multiplex PCR; TCRdb keeps in-frame clones, though not all of them. The sample yields about 110,000 clones, 70% to 90% seen once. The chain carries TRBV29-1 and TRBJ1-1, with D possibly being TRBD1 (5 bases). This TCR derives from an adult who received the AZD1222 COVID-19 vaccine. The specimen was peripheral blood, collected 28 days after the second AZD1222 dose. The CDR3 nucleotides are TGCAGCGTTGACAGGGAGTCCACTGAAGCTTTCTTT. Protein sequence: CSVDRESTEAFF.